This entry lists 22 T cell receptor beta chains sequenced from one sample in a study of human CD8 memory T cell subsets. A UMI-labeled 5' RACE approach was the method that produced the TCR beta libraries. TCRdb reprocessed the 5' RACE reads and keeps a single row for each CDR3 protein, giving no DNA. Recorded for this sample: 10,000 to 11,000 distinct CDR3 sequences. Sequencing input: CD8+ T cells from PBMCs. These receptors all come from a human donor in good health.

This chain links TRBV7-6 with TRBJ2-3; TCRdb lists TRBD2, though no DNA is available to test this call. Per germline, CDR1 SGHVS and CDR2 FNYEAQ. The CDR3 covers 18 residues. Here the CDR3 reads CASSQGTSGGSSADTQYF.

CDR3 sequence: CASSSMGVGHHTDTQYF. This rearrangement joins TRBV9 to TRBJ2-3; without DNA, the TCRdb call of TRBD1 cannot be checked. Germline assignment: CDR1 SGDLS and CDR2 YYNGEE. CDR3 length equals 17 residues. Combining the CDR3 with reference TRBV9 and TRBJ2-3 gives the whole variable domain DSGVTQTPKHLITATGQRVTLRCSPRSGDLSVYWYQQSLDQGLQFLIQYYNGEERAKGNILERFSAQQFPDLHSELNLSSLELGDSALYFCASSSMGVGHHTDTQYFGPGTRLTVL.

This sequence joins TRBV11-2 and TRBJ2-7; no DNA is available, so the TRBD1 call from TCRdb remains unchecked. Germline lookup yields CDR1 SGHAT and CDR2 FQNNGV. This CDR3 comprises 13 residues. The CDR3 spells CASSLGGDGEQYF.

The chain links TRBV9 to TRBJ2-7; no DNA is available, so the TRBD1 call from TCRdb remains unchecked. Germline CDR1 and CDR2: SGDLS and YYNGEE. The CDR3 spans 17 residues. The CDR3 sequence: CASSDNPILGQRYEQYF.

This clonotype counts as medium-sized (0.01 to 0.1%) by frequency. V gene TRBV20-1 combines with J gene TRBJ1-6; TCRdb's D call of TRBD1 is untestable without DNA. Germline V gene sequence: CDR1 DFQATT, CDR2 SNEGSKA (reference sequence). The CDR3 totals 16 residues. CDR3 in amino acids: CSARDTGISYNSPLHF.

The chain combines TRBV21-1 with TRBJ1-3; TCRdb's D call, TRBD1, is unchecked because there is no DNA. TRBV21-1 is a pseudogene segment. The CDR3 extends over 15 amino acids. CDR3 sequence reads: CASSARDRLPNTIYF.

Judged by frequency, this clonotype is medium-sized. This chain uses TRBV28 with TRBJ1-5; TCRdb indicates TRBD1, and absent DNA this call remains unverified. This CDR3 has 16 residues. Germline V gives CDR1 MDHEN, CDR2 SYDVKM. CDR3 protein: CASSFGTGLGNQPQHF. The entire variable domain, with the rest obtained from reference TRBV28 and TRBJ1-5, is as follows: DVKVTQSSRYLVKRTGEKVFLECVQDMDHENMFWYRQDPGLGLRLIYFSYDVKMKEKGDIPEGYSVSREKKERFSLILESASTNQTSMYLCASSFGTGLGNQPQHFGDGTRLSIL.

The chain recombines TRBV28 with TRBJ2-7. CDR3 size: 14 residues. Germline V gives CDR1 MDHEN, CDR2 SYDVKM. CDR3 loop: CASSSTGVRYEQYF.

Frequency places this clonotype as medium-sized (0.01 to 0.1%). The chain couples TRBV7-6 to TRBJ2-7. CDR3 length equals 14 residues. Germline assignment: CDR1 SGHVS and CDR2 FNYEAQ. The CDR3 loop reads CASSLFPGPYEQYF.

The chain combines TRBV28 with TRBJ2-7. The germline V gene has CDR1 MDHEN and CDR2 SYDVKM. The CDR3 sequence is 13 residues long. The CDR3 protein is CASSLSYGYEQYF.

V and J are TRBV12-3 or TRBV12-4 and TRBJ2-1; TCRdb's D call, TRBD1, is unchecked because there is no DNA. This CDR3 comprises 16 residues. The CDR3 here is CASSLERTGVFNEQFF.

The genes are TRBV13 and TRBJ1-2; the D call from TCRdb, TRBD1, cannot be confirmed without DNA. CDR1 and CDR2 from the germline V gene are PRHDT and FYEKMQ (reference sequence). This CDR3 is 14 amino acids long. CDR3 sequence: CASSDPGQGYGYTF. The full variable domain, completed using reference TRBV13 and TRBJ1-2, is AAGVIQSPRHLIKEKRETATLKCYPIPRHDTVYWYQQGPGQDPQFLISFYEKMQSDKGSIPDRFSAQQFSDYHSELNMSSLELGDSALYFCASSDPGQGYGYTFGSGTRLTVV.

The V and J genes are TRBV11-3 and TRBJ1-2; TCRdb indicates TRBD1, and absent DNA this call remains unverified. The germline V gene has CDR1 SGHNT and CDR2 YENEEA. This CDR3 has 14 amino acids. CDR3 region: CASSSHGASYGYTF.

CDR3 in amino acids: CASSLKSGTRDLTTDTQYF. The chain employs TRBV4-1 and TRBJ2-3; without DNA, the TCRdb call of TRBD2 cannot be checked. This CDR3 has 19 residues. Germline CDR1 MGHRA, CDR2 YSYEKL.

The rearrangement uses TRBV13 and TRBJ2-5. Germline V lookup: CDR1 PRHDT, CDR2 FYEKMQ (reference sequence). CDR3 size: 14 residues. The CDR3 sequence is CASSLAGFEETQYF.

The chain recombines TRBV5-5 with TRBJ2-3. The germline V gene encodes CDR1 SGHKS and CDR2 YYEKEE (reference sequence). The CDR3 runs to 13 residues. The chain's CDR3 is CASSLIPTDTQYF.

The rearrangement links TRBV20-1 to TRBJ2-7. The germline V gene encodes CDR1 DFQATT and CDR2 SNEGSKA (reference sequence). The CDR3 is 13 residues long. CDR3 sequence: CSSVLLLTYEQYF.

V is TRBV7-6 and J is TRBJ1-1. The CDR3 consists of 11 residues. Germline V gives CDR1 SGHVS, CDR2 FNYEAQ. CDR3 sequence reads: CASSSPTEAFF.

J is TRBJ2-7 and V is TRBV6-6; TCRdb picks TRBD1, but there is no DNA to check that call. Germline CDR1 reads MNHNY; CDR2 reads SVGAGI (reference sequence). The CDR3 consists of 17 residues. CDR3 amino acids: CASSYSRQDRAGAEQYF.

The V call is TRBV20-1, the J call TRBJ2-7; TCRdb picks TRBD1, but there is no DNA to check that call. Germline loops: CDR1 DFQATT, CDR2 SNEGSKA (reference sequence). The CDR3 length is 15 residues. The CDR3 spells CSASNPTGKSDEQYF.

This chain connects TRBV27 to TRBJ2-5; there is no DNA to check the TCRdb D call of TRBD2. CDR3 length equals 14 residues. The V gene's germline CDR1 is MNHEY and CDR2 SMNVEV (reference sequence). The CDR3 loop is CASSSPDSQETQYF.

This clonotype counts as medium-sized by frequency. The chain joins TRBV5-5 to TRBJ1-5; the D gene TCRdb calls, TRBD1, cannot be checked with no DNA. From germline, CDR1 is SGHKS and CDR2 YYEKEE (reference sequence). This CDR3 region has 14 residues. Here the CDR3 reads CASSLGDINQPQHF.